These T cell receptor beta chains were read from a single sample in a study of monozygotic twins with cystic fibrosis. Using immunoSEQ multiplex PCR, the repertoire was profiled, and TCRdb retains in-frame clones only, with some absent. The table lists about 35,000 clones, under 70% of them singletons. The sequencing input was blood. Receptor source: a girl aged 10 to 17 with cystic fibrosis. The CDR3 runs from the conserved cysteine through the conserved F or W. The D gene is left open where the match is weak. Expanded clones are given a class, and other clones once, few, many or no size at all.

j_gene,v_gene,d_gene,abundance,CDR3nt,CDR3aa
TRBJ2-5,TRBV29-1,TRBD2,-,TGCAGCGTTGGGGGACTACCCCCGGAGACCCAGTACTTC,CSVGGLPPETQYF
TRBJ2-2,TRBV9,-,-,TGTGCCAGCAGCGTCCAGCCCGGAGGGGGGCCCGGGGGCGGGAACACCGGGGAGCTGTTTTTT,CASSVQPGGGPGGGNTGELFF
TRBJ1-1,TRBV7-9,-,-,TGTGCCAGCGGTACGGGAAAGGTGAACACTGAAGCTTTCTTT,CASGTGKVNTEAFF
TRBJ2-3,TRBV7-8,TRBD2,-,TGTGCCAGCATTGAACGGGGACTAGCGGGAGTCAGTCATACGCAGTATTTT,CASIERGLAGVSHTQYF
TRBJ2-5,TRBV7-9,TRBD2,-,TGTGCCAGCAGCCTCGGACTAGGGGAGACCCAGTACTTC,CASSLGLGETQYF
TRBJ1-2,TRBV7-2,TRBD1,-,TGTGCCAGCAGCCTATTCCCGACAGGGCAGGGTGGGTATGGCTACACCTTC,CASSLFPTGQGGYGYTF
TRBJ2-7,TRBV29-1,-,once,TGCAGCGTTGCTGGGGCTTCCCGCGAGCAGTACTTC,CSVAGASREQYF
TRBJ2-7,TRBV18,-,-,TGTGCCAGCTCACCGGCGTACGAGCAGTACTTC,CASSPAYEQYF
TRBJ2-1,TRBV5-1,TRBD2,-,TGCGCCAGCGGGACTAGCGGGAGCTACAATGAGCAGTTCTTC,CASGTSGSYNEQFF
TRBJ1-1,TRBV6-5,-,-,TGTGCCAGCAGTACATGGCCCTCTGGCACTGAAGCTTTCTTT,CASSTWPSGTEAFF
TRBJ2-1,TRBV18,TRBD2,-,TGTGCCAGCTCCCTCACGACTAGCGTAGGTTCTGGTGAGCAGTTCTTC,CASSLTTSVGSGEQFF
TRBJ1-3,TRBV27,-,-,TGTGCCAGCAGTTCCTACAGGGATGCGCCTGGAAACACCATATATTTT,CASSSYRDAPGNTIYF
TRBJ1-1,TRBV5-1,TRBD1,few,TGCGCCAGCAGCTTCGACAGGGGGAACACTGAAGCTTTCTTT,CASSFDRGNTEAFF
TRBJ2-1,TRBV28,-,-,TGTGCCAGCAGAGGCCGGGCCTACAATGAGCAGTTCTTC,CASRGRAYNEQFF
TRBJ2-7,TRBV11-1,TRBD2,-,TGTGCCAGCAGCAAAAGCGGGAGAACCTACGAGCAGTACTTC,CASSKSGRTYEQYF
TRBJ1-3,TRBV9,TRBD1,-,TGTGCCAGCAGCGTAGAGGGCAGGGGGTTAGCTGGAAACACCATATATTTT,CASSVEGRGLAGNTIYF
TRBJ1-2,TRBV28,TRBD1,-,TGTGCCAGCAGACGGACAGGGGGGGGCTATGGCTACACCTTC,CASRRTGGGYGYTF
TRBJ2-3,TRBV19,TRBD1,-,TGTGCCAGTAGTACGGACAGGGTAGAGGGAGATACGCAGTATTTT,CASSTDRVEGDTQYF
TRBJ1-5,TRBV4-1,-,-,TGCGCCAGCAGCCAAGGACCCAATCAGCCCCAGCATTTT,CASSQGPNQPQHF
TRBJ2-1,TRBV7-9,-,-,TGTGCCAGCAGCTTATTAAGGGTTCCTACTATAGATGAGCAGTTCTTC,CASSLLRVPTIDEQFF
TRBJ1-2,TRBV9,TRBD1,-,TGTGCCAGCAGCGCGGGACAGGGCTTGTATGGCTACACCTTC,CASSAGQGLYGYTF
TRBJ2-5,TRBV7-2,-,-,TGTGCCAGCCGTGGGGGTAGAGAGACCCAGTACTTC,CASRGGRETQYF
TRBJ1-1,TRBV5-3,-,-,TGTGCCAGAAGCTTGGCACAGGAATTGAACACTGAAGCTTTCTTT,CARSLAQELNTEAFF
TRBJ1-5,TRBV5-1,-,-,TGCGCCAGCAGCTTGATGGGGGGCAATCAGCCCCAGCATTTT,CASSLMGGNQPQHF
TRBJ2-3,TRBV6-5,-,-,TGTGCCAGCAGTTACGTACCCGGCACAGATACGCAGTATTTT,CASSYVPGTDTQYF
TRBJ1-1,TRBV19,-,-,TGTGCCAGTAGTATCTTGGGGGGTCCTGAAGCTTTCTTT,CASSILGGPEAFF